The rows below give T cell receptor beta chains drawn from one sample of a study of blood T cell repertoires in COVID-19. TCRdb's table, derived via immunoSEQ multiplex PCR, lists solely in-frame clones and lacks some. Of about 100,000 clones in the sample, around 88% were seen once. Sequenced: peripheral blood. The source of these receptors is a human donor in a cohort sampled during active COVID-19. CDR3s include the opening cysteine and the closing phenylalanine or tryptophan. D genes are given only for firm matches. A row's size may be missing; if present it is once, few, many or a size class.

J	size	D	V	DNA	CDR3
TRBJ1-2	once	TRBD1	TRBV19	TGTGCCAGTAGCCCAACCGGGACAGGGACCTATGGCTACACCTTC	CASSPTGTGTYGYTF
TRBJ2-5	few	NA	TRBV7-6	TGTGCCAGCAGCTTAAGGTTCGGGGAGACCCAGTACTTC	CASSLRFGETQYF
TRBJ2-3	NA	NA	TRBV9	TGTGCCAGCAGCGCTAGGGAGAGGGCAGATACGCAGTATTTT	CASSARERADTQYF
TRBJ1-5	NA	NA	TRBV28	TGTGCCAGCAGTGGAGGAACAGGGTATGGGCAGCCCCAGCATTTT	CASSGGTGYGQPQHF
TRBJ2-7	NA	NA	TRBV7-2	TGTGCCAGCAGCGCCGAGCGTTTGGTTGAGCAGTACTTC	CASSAERLVEQYF
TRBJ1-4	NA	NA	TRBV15	TGTGCCACCAGCAGAGACACAGGGCCCTCAGAAAAACTGTTTTTT	CATSRDTGPSEKLFF
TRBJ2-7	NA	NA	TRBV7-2	TGTGCCAGCAGGTCATCTCGGGGGTCCTACGAGCAGTACTTC	CASRSSRGSYEQYF
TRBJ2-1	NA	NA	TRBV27	TGTGCCAGCAGTTTCCCGGGGAATGAGCAGTTCTTC	CASSFPGNEQFF
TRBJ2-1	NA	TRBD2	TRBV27	TGTGCCAGCACCCACCAAATCGGCCCGGGACTAGCGGGCTTTCAGCAGTTCTTC	CASTHQIGPGLAGFQQFF
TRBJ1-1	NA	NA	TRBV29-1	TGCAGCGTCGCGTTGAACACTGAAGCTTTCTTT	CSVALNTEAFF
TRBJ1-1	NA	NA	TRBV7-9	TGTGCCAGCAGCTTATATGGGCAGGGAAACACTGAAGCTTTCTTT	CASSLYGQGNTEAFF
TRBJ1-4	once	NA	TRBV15	TGTGCCACCAGCAGAGATTTAGATACAACTAATGAAAAACTGTTTTTT	CATSRDLDTTNEKLFF
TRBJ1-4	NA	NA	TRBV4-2	TGTGCCAGCAGCCAAGATTTCCAGGGTGGTGAAAAACTGTTTTTT	CASSQDFQGGEKLFF
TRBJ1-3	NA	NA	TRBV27	TGTGCCAGCAGTTTAACGACCAGGCCTGGAAACACCATATATTTT	CASSLTTRPGNTIYF
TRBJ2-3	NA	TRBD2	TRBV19	TGTGCCACCTCCCTGACTAGCGGGAGGGTAGATACGCAGTATTTT	CATSLTSGRVDTQYF
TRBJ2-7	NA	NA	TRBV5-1	TGCGCCAGCAGCTTGGCCCTCTCCTACGAGCAGTACTTC	CASSLALSYEQYF
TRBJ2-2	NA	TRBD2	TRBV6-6	TGTGCCAGCAGTTACCAACTAGCGGGAGATACCGGGGAGCTGTTTTTT	CASSYQLAGDTGELFF
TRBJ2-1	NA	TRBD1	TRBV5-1	TGCGCCAGCAGCTTGGATCCAGGGGGCTACAATGAGCAGTTCTTC	CASSLDPGGYNEQFF
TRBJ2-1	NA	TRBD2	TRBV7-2	TGTGCCAGCAGCTTAGGACTAGCGGGAGGGTATGAGCAGTTCTTC	CASSLGLAGGYEQFF
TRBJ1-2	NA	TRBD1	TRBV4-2	TGTGCCAGCAGCCGGAACCGGGACAGGCCTAACTATGGCTACACCTTC	CASSRNRDRPNYGYTF
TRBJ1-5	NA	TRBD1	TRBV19	TGTGCCAGTACCCAGACAGGGGCAAATCAGCCCCAGCATTTT	CASTQTGANQPQHF
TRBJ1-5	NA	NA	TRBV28	TGTGCCAGCAATGCAGGGTCACTCCAGCCCCAGCATTTT	CASNAGSLQPQHF
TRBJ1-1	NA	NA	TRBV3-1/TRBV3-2	TGTGCCAGCAGCCAAGCGGAGGTGCGGGACACTGAAGCTTTCTTT	CASSQAEVRDTEAFF
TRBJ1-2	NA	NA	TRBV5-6	TGTGCCAGCAGCTTCACTGAGGGTGGCTACACCTTC	CASSFTEGGYTF
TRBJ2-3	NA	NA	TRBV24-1	TGTGCCACCAGTGATGCCAGGGTCGGCCCGGCAAAACGGGATACGCAGTATTTT	CATSDARVGPAKRDTQYF
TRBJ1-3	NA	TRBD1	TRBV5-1	TGCGCCAGCAGCTCCCTTGACAGGGAAGCCTCTGGAAACACCATATATTTT	CASSSLDREASGNTIYF
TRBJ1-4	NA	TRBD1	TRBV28	TGTGCCAGCAGTTTATTCGGGACAGGGTGGTACGAAAAACTGTTTTTT	CASSLFGTGWYEKLFF
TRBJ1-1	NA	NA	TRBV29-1	TGCAGCGTTGCAGGCAGTGAAGCTTTCTTT	CSVAGSEAFF
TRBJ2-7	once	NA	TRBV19	TGTGCCAGTCGGTCAAAATACGAGCAGTACTTC	CASRSKYEQYF
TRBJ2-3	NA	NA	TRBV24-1	TGTGCCACCAGTGACCCCAGGGCGACGGATACGCAGTATTTT	CATSDPRATDTQYF
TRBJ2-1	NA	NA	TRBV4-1	TGCGCCAGCAGCCAAGTGGGCAACTACAATGAGCAGTTCTTC	CASSQVGNYNEQFF
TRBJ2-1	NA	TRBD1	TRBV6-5	TGTGCCACTCGACAGGGATGGGGTGAGCAGTTCTTC	CATRQGWGEQFF
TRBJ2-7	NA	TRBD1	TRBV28	TGTGCCAGCCGCCGTCGGGGACAGGATTACGAGCAGTACTTC	CASRRRGQDYEQYF
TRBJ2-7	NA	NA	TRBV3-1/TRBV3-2	TGTGCCAGCAGCCAAGGGCTAGGGGAACGGTACGAGCAGTACTTC	CASSQGLGERYEQYF
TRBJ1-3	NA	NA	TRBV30	TGTGCCTGGAGTGTGAGTTCAGGAAACACCATATATTTT	CAWSVSSGNTIYF
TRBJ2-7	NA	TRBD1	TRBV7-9	TGTGCCAGCAGCCCCAGGACAGGGGCCGCCTACGAGCAGTACTTC	CASSPRTGAAYEQYF
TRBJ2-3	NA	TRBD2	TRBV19	TGTGCCAGTAATAGCGGGAGGACAGATACGCAGTATTTT	CASNSGRTDTQYF
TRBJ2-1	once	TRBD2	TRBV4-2	TGTGCCAGCAGCCAAGATCTAGCGGGAGGGTACAATGAGCAGTTCTTC	CASSQDLAGGYNEQFF
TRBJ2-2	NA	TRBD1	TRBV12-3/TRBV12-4	TGTGCCAGCAGTGGACAGGGGCCCTCGGAGCTGTTTTTT	CASSGQGPSELFF
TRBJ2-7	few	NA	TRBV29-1	TGCAGCCATGAACGGGGCGAGCAGTACTTC	CSHERGEQYF
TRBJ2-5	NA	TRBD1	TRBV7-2	TGTGCCAGCAGCTTAGGGACAGGGGGCGGGAGAGAGACCCAGTACTTC	CASSLGTGGGRETQYF
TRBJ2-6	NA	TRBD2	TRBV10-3	TGTGCCATCAGTGGATCAGGGACTAGCGGGAGCGGGGCTGGGGCCAACGTCCTGACTTTC	CAISGSGTSGSGAGANVLTF
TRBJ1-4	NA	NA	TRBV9	TGTGCCAGCAGCGTAGCGACTACAACTAATGAAAAACTGTTTTTT	CASSVATTTNEKLFF
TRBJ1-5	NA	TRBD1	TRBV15	TGTGCCACCAGCTTAACAGGGGATCAGCCCCAGCATTTT	CATSLTGDQPQHF
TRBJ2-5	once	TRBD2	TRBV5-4	TGTGCCAGCAGCTTGGGGAGAGGACTAGCGGAGACCCAGTACTTC	CASSLGRGLAETQYF